The T cell receptor beta chain described here comes from a study of OX40 agonist ivuxolimab in advanced cancers. With respect to this clone: The antigen is undetermined.

Study-wide points: Partial responders dosed at 0.1-3.0 mg/kg displayed clonal expansion ranking among the lowest.

Assay: immunoSEQ multiplex PCR; the TCRdb copy retains only in-frame clones and omits some. The table lists 34,000 or so clones, roughly 76% of them singletons, with 20% to 25% in the top ten. The TCR originated in an adult with an advanced solid tumor such as melanoma, head and neck, liver or kidney cancer. This specimen consisted of CD4+ or CD8+ T cells sorted from blood, obtained in a trial of the OX40 agonist ivuxolimab.

Here the CDR3 reads CASSGRGDTEAFF. The CDR3 DNA is TGTGCCAGCTCAGGGAGGGGAGACACTGAAGCTTTCTTT. The gene calls are TRBV18 and TRBJ1-1; a weak D match, TRBD1 (5 bases). The V end was cut by 5 bases, the J end by 3 bases, with 10 bases between. CDR1 and CDR2 from the germline V gene are KGHSH and LQKENI. This CDR3 contains 13 residues. The complete variable domain, with remaining parts taken from reference TRBV18 and TRBJ1-1, reads NAGVMQNPRHLVRRRGQEARLRCSPMKGHSHVYWYRQLPEEGLKFMVYLQKENIIDESGMPKERFSAEFPKEGPSILRIQQVVRGDSAAYFCASSGRGDTEAFFGQGTRLTVV.